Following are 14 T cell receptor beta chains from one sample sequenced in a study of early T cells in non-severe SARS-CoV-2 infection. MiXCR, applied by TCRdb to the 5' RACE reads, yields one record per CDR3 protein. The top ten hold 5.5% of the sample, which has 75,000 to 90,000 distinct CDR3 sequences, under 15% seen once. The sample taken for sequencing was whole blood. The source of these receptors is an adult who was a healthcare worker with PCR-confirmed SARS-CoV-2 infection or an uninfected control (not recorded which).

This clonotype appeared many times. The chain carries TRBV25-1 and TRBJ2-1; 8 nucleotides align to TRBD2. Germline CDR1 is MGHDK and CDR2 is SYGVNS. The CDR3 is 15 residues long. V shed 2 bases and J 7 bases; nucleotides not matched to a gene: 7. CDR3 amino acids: CASSEPSGLLNEQFF. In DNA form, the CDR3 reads TGTGCCAGCAGTGAACCTAGCGGGCTACTTAATGAGCAGTTCTTC.

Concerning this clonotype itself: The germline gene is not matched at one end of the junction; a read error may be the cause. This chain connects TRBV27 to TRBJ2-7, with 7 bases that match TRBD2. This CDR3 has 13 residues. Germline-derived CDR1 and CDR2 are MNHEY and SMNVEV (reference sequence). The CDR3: CANSLSGAYEQYF. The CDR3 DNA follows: TGTGCCAACAGTTTGAGCGGGGCCTACGAGCAGTACTTC.

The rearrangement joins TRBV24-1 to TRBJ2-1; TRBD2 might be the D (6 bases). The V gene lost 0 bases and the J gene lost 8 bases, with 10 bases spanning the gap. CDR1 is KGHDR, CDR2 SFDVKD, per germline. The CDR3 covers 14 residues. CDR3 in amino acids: CATSDLFGGDEQFF. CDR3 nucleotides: TGTGCCACCAGTGATTTGTTCGGGGGAGATGAGCAGTTCTTC.

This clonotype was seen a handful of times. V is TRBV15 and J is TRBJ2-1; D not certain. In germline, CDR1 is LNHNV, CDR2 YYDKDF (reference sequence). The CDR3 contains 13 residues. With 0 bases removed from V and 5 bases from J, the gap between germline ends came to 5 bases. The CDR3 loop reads CATSRELDNEQFF. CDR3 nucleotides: TGTGCCACCAGCAGAGAACTCGACAATGAGCAGTTCTTC.

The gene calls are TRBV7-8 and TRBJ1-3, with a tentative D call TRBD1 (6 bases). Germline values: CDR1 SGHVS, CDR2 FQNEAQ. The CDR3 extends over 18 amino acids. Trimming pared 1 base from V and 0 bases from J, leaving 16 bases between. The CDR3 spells CASSLGAAGVFSGNTIYF. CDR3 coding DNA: TGTGCCAGCAGCTTAGGGGCGGCAGGGGTTTTCTCTGGAAACACCATATATTTT. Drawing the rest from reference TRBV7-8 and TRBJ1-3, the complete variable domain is GAGVSQSPRYKVAKRGQDVALRCDPISGHVSLFWYQQALGQGPEFLTYFQNEAQLDKSGLPSDRFFAERPEGSVSTLKIQRTQQEDSAVYLCASSLGAAGVFSGNTIYFGEGSWLTVV.

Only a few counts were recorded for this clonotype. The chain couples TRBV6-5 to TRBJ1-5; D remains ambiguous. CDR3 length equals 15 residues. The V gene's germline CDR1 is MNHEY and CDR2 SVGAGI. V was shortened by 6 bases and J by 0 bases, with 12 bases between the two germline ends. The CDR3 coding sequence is TGTGCCAGCAGGCCTGACATCTATAGCAATCAGCCCCAGCATTTT. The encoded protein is CASRPDIYSNQPQHF.

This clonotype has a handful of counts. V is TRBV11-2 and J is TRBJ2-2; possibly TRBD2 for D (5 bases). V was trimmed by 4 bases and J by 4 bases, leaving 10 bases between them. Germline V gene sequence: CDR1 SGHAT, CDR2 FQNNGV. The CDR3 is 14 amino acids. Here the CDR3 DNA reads TGTGCCAGCAGCTGGACCCTAGCCACCGGGGAGCTGTTTTTT. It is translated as CASSWTLATGELFF.

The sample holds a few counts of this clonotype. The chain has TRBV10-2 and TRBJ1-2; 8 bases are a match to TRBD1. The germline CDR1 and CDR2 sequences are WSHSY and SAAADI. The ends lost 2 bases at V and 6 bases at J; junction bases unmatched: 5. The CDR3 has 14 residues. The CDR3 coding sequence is TGCGCCAGCAGTGAGCGGACAGGGACCGATGGCTACACCTTC. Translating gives CASSERTGTDGYTF.

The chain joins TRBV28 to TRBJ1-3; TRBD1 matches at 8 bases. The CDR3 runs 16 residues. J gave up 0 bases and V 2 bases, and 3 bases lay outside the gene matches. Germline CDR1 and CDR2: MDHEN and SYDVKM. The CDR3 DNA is TGTGCCAGCAGTTTAGAACAGGGGGTCTCTGGAAACACCATATATTTT. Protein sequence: CASSLEQGVSGNTIYF.

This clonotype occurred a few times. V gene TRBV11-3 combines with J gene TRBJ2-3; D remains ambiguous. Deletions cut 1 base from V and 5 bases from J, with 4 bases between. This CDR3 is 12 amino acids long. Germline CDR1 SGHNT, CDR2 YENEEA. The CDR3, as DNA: TGTGCCAGCAGCTTAGGTCTAGATACGCAGTATTTT. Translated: CASSLGLDTQYF.

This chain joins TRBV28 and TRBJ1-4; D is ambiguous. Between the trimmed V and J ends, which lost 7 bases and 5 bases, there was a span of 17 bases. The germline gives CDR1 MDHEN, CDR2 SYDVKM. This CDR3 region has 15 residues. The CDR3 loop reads CASTSSGPVNEKLFF. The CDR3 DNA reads TGTGCCAGCACCTCCTCCGGGCCGGTCAATGAAAAACTGTTTTTT.

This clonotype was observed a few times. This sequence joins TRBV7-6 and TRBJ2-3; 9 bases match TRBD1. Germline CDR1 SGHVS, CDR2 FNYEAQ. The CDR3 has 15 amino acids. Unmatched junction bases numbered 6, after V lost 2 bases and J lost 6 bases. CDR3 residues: CASSLTRTGADTQYF. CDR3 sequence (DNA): TGTGCCAGCAGCTTAACCAGGACAGGGGCCGATACGCAGTATTTT.

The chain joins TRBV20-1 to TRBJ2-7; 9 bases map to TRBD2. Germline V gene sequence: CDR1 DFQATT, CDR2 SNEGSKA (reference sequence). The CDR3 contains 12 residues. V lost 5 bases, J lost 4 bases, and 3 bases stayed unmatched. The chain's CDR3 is CSALSGRYEQYF. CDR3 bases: TGCAGTGCTTTAAGCGGGAGGTACGAGCAGTACTTC.

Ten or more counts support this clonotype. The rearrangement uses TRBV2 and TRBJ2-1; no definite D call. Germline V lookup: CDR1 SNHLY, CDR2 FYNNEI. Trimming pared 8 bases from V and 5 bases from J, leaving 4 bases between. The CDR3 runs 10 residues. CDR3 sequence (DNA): TGTGCCAGCGCAGACAATGAGCAGTTCTTC. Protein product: CASADNEQFF.